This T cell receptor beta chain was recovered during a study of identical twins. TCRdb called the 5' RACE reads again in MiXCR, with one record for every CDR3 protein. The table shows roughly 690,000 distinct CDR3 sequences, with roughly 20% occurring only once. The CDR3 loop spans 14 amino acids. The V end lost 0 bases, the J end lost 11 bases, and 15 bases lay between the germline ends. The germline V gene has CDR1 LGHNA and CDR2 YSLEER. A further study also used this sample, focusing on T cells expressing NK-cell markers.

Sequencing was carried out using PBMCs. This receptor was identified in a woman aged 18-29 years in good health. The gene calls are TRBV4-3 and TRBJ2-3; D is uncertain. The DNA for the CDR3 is TGCGCCAGCAGCCAAGAAATCAGTGGCTTGGGGCAGTATTTT. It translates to CASSQEISGLGQYF.